The following is a TCR beta chain sequence with its context. The data are from a study of sequential checkpoint blockade in melanoma. The treatment was: randomized to nivolumab then ipilimumab (arm A) or the reverse (arm B). Patients had received no earlier DNA-damaging chemotherapy. The assay was immunoSEQ multiplex PCR, and TCRdb's table has in-frame clones only and misses some. The top ten clones hold less than 20% of a sample with 25,000 to 35,000 clones, 75% to 85% of them seen once. Sequenced here: CD8+ T cells sorted from blood (inferred from file names), sampled from a patient given nivolumab and ipilimumab in sequence. This sequence was found in a human donor with melanoma.

CDR3 nucleotides: TGTGCCAGCAGTTCCCCGGGACTAGCGGGAGGCTATGAGCAGTTCTTC. This encodes CASSSPGLAGGYEQFF. The rearrangement joins TRBV27 to TRBJ2-1; 15 bases align to TRBD2. The CDR3 spans 16 residues. From germline, CDR1 is MNHEY and CDR2 SMNVEV (reference sequence). Trimming removed 4 bases from V and 8 bases from J; junction bases left unmatched: 6.